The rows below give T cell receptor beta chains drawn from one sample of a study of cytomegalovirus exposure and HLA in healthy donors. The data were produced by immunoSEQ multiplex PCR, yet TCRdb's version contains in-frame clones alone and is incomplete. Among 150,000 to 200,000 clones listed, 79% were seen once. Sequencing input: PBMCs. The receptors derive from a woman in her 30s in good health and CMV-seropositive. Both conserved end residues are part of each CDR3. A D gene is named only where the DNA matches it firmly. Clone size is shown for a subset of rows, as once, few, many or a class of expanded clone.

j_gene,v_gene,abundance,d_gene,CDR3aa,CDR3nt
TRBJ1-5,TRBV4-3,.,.,CASSQDVGRDQPQHF,TGCGCCAGCAGCCAAGATGTAGGGAGAGATCAGCCCCAGCATTTT
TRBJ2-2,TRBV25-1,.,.,CASSYGGTGELFF,TGTGCCAGCAGCTACGGCGGCACCGGGGAGCTGTTTTTT
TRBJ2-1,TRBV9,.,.,CASSLSNREQGRAHEQFF,TGTGCCAGCAGTCTGTCTAACCGAGAACAGGGACGGGCCCATGAGCAGTTCTTC
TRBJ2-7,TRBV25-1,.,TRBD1,CASSTQRDSSYEQYF,TGTGCCAGCAGTACACAACGGGACAGCTCCTACGAGCAGTACTTC
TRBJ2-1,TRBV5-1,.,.,CASSLYRSGSYNEQFF,TGCGCCAGCAGCTTATACAGGTCCGGGTCCTACAATGAGCAGTTCTTC
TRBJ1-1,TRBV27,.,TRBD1,CASSLGTGSSEAFF,TGTGCCAGCAGTCTCGGGACAGGGAGTTCTGAAGCTTTCTTT
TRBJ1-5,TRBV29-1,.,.,CSVQQEGQPQHF,TGCAGCGTTCAACAGGAAGGTCAGCCCCAGCATTTT
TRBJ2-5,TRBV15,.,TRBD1,CATSSSRTGIPETQYF,TGTGCCACCAGCAGCAGCCGGACAGGGATCCCCGAGACCCAGTACTTC
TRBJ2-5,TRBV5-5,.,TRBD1,CASSNGQGAQETQYF,TGTGCCAGCAGCAATGGACAGGGGGCCCAAGAGACCCAGTACTTC
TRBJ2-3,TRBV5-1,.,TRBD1,CASSFGTGLTDTQYF,TGCGCCAGCAGCTTCGGGACAGGGTTGACAGATACGCAGTATTTT
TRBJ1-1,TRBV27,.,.,CASSLERRNEAFF,TGTGCCAGCAGTTTAGAACGCAGGAATGAAGCTTTCTTT
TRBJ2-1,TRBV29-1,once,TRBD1,CSLTGTGSYNEQFF,TGCAGCCTGACCGGGACAGGGTCCTACAATGAGCAGTTCTTC
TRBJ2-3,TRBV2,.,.,CASSERRGSTDTQYF,TGTGCCAGCAGTGAGCGGCGGGGAAGCACAGATACGCAGTATTTT
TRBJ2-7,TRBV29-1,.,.,CSVEIQGISYEQHF,TGCAGCGTTGAAATCCAGGGAATCTCCTACGAGCAGCACTTC
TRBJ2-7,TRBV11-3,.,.,CASSLTAAYEQYF,TGTGCCAGCAGCTTGACAGCCGCTTACGAGCAGTACTTC
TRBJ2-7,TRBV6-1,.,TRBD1,CASFYTGTGQREQYF,TGTGCCAGCTTCTATACCGGGACAGGACAGAGAGAGCAGTACTTC
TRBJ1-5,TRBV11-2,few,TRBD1,CASSSSTGVNQPQHF,TGTGCCAGCAGCTCTTCCACAGGGGTCAATCAGCCCCAGCATTTT
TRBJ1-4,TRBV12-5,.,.,CASGSDRFFEKLFF,TGTGCTAGTGGCTCGGACAGATTCTTCGAAAAACTGTTTTTT
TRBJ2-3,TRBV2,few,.,CASSEASSTDTQYF,TGTGCCAGCAGTGAAGCGAGTAGCACAGATACGCAGTATTTT
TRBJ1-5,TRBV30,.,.,CAWSVPGQPQHF,TGTGCCTGGAGTGTACCGGGTCAGCCCCAGCATTTT
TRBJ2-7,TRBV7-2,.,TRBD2,CASSHGLAGDSSYEQYF,TGTGCCAGCAGCCACGGACTAGCGGGGGACAGCTCCTACGAGCAGTACTTC
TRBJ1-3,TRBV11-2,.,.,CASSSRAGAGNTIYF,TGTGCCAGCAGCTCCCGGGCAGGGGCAGGAAACACCATATATTTT
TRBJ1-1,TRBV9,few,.,CASSGIRGFTAFF,TGTGCCAGCAGCGGGATAAGGGGTTTCACGGCTTTCTTT
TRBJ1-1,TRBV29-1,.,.,CSVVTSEAFF,TGCAGCGTTGTCACATCCGAAGCTTTCTTT
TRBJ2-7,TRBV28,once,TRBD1,CASSSTGTGGYEQYF,TGTGCCAGCAGTTCAACCGGGACAGGGGGCTACGAGCAGTACTTC
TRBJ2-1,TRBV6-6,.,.,CASSYPARAVNEQFF,TGTGCCAGCAGTTACCCCGCCAGGGCAGTGAATGAGCAGTTCTTC
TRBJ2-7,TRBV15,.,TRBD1,CATSRDRVTDEQYF,TGTGCCACCAGCAGGGACAGGGTTACCGACGAGCAGTACTTC
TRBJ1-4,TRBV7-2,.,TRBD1,CASSSDRVANEKLFF,TGTGCCAGCAGCTCGGACAGGGTTGCTAATGAAAAACTGTTTTTT
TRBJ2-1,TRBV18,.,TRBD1,CASSETGYNEQFF,TGTGCCAGCTCAGAGACAGGGTACAATGAGCAGTTCTTC
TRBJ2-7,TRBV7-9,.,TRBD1,CASSFRKGQTSSYEQYF,TGTGCCAGCAGCTTCAGGAAGGGACAGACGAGCTCCTACGAGCAGTACTTC
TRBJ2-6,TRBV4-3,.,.,CASSQDRGKSVPGANVLTF,TGCGCCAGCAGCCAAGACAGGGGCAAGTCGGTCCCTGGGGCCAACGTCCTGACTTTC
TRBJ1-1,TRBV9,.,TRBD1,CASSVASGQGATEAFF,TGTGCCAGCAGCGTAGCTTCGGGACAGGGGGCCACTGAAGCTTTCTTT
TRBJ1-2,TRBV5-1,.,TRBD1,CASSWKGARDYGYTF,TGCGCCAGCAGCTGGAAGGGGGCAAGGGACTATGGCTACACCTTC
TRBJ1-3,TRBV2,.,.,CASRVQGAGNTIYF,TGTGCCAGCAGGGTACAGGGAGCTGGAAACACCATATATTTT
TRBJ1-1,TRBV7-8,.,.,CATERRGVTEAFF,TGTGCCACCGAACGTCGGGGGGTGACTGAAGCTTTCTTT
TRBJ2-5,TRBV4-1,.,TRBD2,CASSQGLAGGFYQETQYF,TGCGCCAGCAGCCAAGGACTAGCGGGGGGTTTCTATCAAGAGACCCAGTACTTC
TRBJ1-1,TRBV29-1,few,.,CSVGYNRVTEAFF,TGCAGCGTTGGATATAACAGGGTCACTGAAGCTTTCTTT
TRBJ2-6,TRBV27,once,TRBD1,CASSLTGAGSGANVLTF,TGTGCCAGCAGTTTAACAGGGGCCGGATCTGGGGCCAACGTCCTGACTTTC
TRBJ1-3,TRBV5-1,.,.,CASSLDRVGNTIYF,TGCGCCAGCAGCTTGGACAGGGTTGGAAACACCATATATTTT
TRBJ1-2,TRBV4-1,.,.,CASSQDMRAYGYTF,TGCGCCAGCAGCCAAGATATGAGGGCCTATGGCTACACCTTC
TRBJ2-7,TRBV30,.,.,CAWGASWEQYF,TGTGCCTGGGGGGCTTCCTGGGAGCAGTACTTC
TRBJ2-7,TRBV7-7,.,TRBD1,CASSSHPGQTYEQYF,TGTGCCAGCAGCTCCCACCCGGGACAGACCTACGAGCAGTACTTC
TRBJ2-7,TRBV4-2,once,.,CASSQSRQRTYSSYEQYF,TGTGCCAGCAGCCAATCCAGACAGAGGACATACAGCTCCTACGAGCAGTACTTC
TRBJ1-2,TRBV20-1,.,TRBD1,CSAPTGGGYTF,TGCAGTGCCCCGACAGGGGGTGGCTACACCTTC